The 14 T cell receptor beta chains presented below share a single source sample, sequenced in a study of CD8+ T cells in alopecia areata. As to treatment: oral pan-JAK inhibitor, 5-10 mg twice daily. Extraction of RNA preceded its reverse transcription into cDNA, which served as the sequencing template. The table came from immunoSEQ multiplex PCR; TCRdb's copy has only in-frame clones and leaves some out. This sample has about 180,000 clones, with roughly half found just once. Sequencing was performed on CD8+ T cells sorted from blood, taken around week 54, from a patient treated with tofacitinib. The receptors stem from a human donor with alopecia areata.

V and J are TRBV5-1 and TRBJ1-1; D perhaps matches TRBD1 (6 bases). The ends were cut back, 1 base at V and 2 bases at J, with 9 bases in the middle. The CDR3 runs 14 residues. Germline lookup yields CDR1 SGHRS and CDR2 YFSETQ. CDR3 in amino acids: CASSLTGPNTEAFF. CDR3 bases: TGCGCCAGCAGCTTGACAGGGCCCAACACTGAAGCTTTCTTT.

This clone showed up just a few times. V is TRBV5-1 and J is TRBJ2-3, with 11 bases lining up with TRBD2. CDR1 SGHRS and CDR2 YFSETQ come from the germline V gene. After removal of 0 bases from V and 6 bases from J, the junction contained 6 bases not matched to a gene. This CDR3 contains 16 residues. As DNA, the CDR3 is TGCGCCAGCAGCTTGGCCACTAGCGGGGGTCCCGATACGCAGTATTTT. Protein product: CASSLATSGGPDTQYF.

The CDR3 bases are TGTGCCAGCAGCTTAACGGGCTCCTACAATGAGCAGTTCTTC. Amino acid sequence: CASSLTGSYNEQFF. V usage is TRBV7-2 and J usage is TRBJ2-1; D unresolved. Germline CDR1 reads SGHTA; CDR2 reads FQGNSA. Trimming removed 2 bases at V and 0 bases at J, with 5 bases between. This CDR3 has 14 amino acids. Using reference TRBV7-2 and TRBJ2-1 for the parts outside the CDR3, the full variable domain is GAGVSQSPSNKVTEKGKDVELRCDPISGHTALYWYRQSLGQGLEFLIYFQGNSAPDKSGLPSDRFSAERTGGSVSTLTIQRTQQEDSAVYLCASSLTGSYNEQFFGPGTRLTVL.

V is TRBV27 and J is TRBJ1-1; 7 bases map to TRBD1. CDR3 size: 14 residues. V trimming: 5 bases; J trimming: 8 bases; junction bases outside the gene matches: 11. Germline CDR1 MNHEY, CDR2 SMNVEV (reference sequence). Here the CDR3 reads CASSRFGQEREAFF. The CDR3 nucleotides are TGTGCCAGCAGTAGGTTCGGACAGGAGAGAGAAGCTTTCTTT.

This clone came up a few times. This chain links TRBV7-9 with TRBJ1-2, with D uncertain. From germline, CDR1 is SEHNR and CDR2 FQNEAQ (reference sequence). Trimming took 4 bases from V and 3 from J, leaving 18 bases between them. CDR3 length: 16 residues. The CDR3 loop is CASSSHPDGRHYGYTF. For the CDR3, the DNA is TGTGCCAGCAGCTCTCACCCGGACGGAAGGCACTATGGCTACACCTTC.

This clone occurred a few times. The chain links TRBV30 to TRBJ1-5, with D hard to call. The germline gives CDR1 GTSNPN, CDR2 SVGIG (reference sequence). Trimming shortened V by 0 bases and J by 7 bases, and 13 bases separated the two germline ends. The CDR3 has 14 residues. The CDR3 region has the DNA TGTGCCTGGAGTGTACGGGCAGAAGGCCAGCCCCAGCATTTT. This encodes CAWSVRAEGQPQHF.

This clone was observed a handful of times. The rearrangement uses TRBV29-1 and TRBJ2-1; D is unresolved. Germline V CDR1 and CDR2: SQVTM, ANQGSEA. The CDR3 length is 15 residues. The germline V and J ends were trimmed by 0 bases and 5 bases, with 14 bases remaining between them. In DNA form, the CDR3 reads TGCAGCGTTGAAGATATCCTGAGTGGAGACAATGAGCAGTTCTTC. It yields the protein CSVEDILSGDNEQFF.

The rearrangement uses TRBV6-5 and TRBJ2-3; 10 bases fit TRBD2. This CDR3 has 15 residues. CDR1 MNHEY and CDR2 SVGAGI come from the germline V gene. Trimming cost V 5 bases and J 5 bases; bases outside gene matches: 7. The CDR3 is CASSPAGGPGDTQYF. The CDR3 DNA sequence: TGTGCCAGCAGTCCAGCGGGGGGGCCAGGAGATACGCAGTATTTT.

This chain connects TRBV9 to TRBJ2-3; D might be TRBD2 (6 bases). CDR1 and CDR2 (germline): SGDLS, YYNGEE. The CDR3 has 14 residues. V gave up 5 bases and J gave up 4 bases, with 14 bases separating them. CDR3 in DNA: TGTGCCAGCAGGCCTAGGGGCGGGGCAGATACGCAGTATTTT. It yields the protein CASRPRGGADTQYF.

The chain is built from TRBV11-2 and TRBJ2-6; D call uncertain. V was pared by 8 bases and J by 4 bases, with 6 bases between. The germline V gene encodes CDR1 SGHAT and CDR2 FQNNGV. This CDR3 region has 12 residues. CDR3 sequence: CASGPGANVLTF. The CDR3 DNA reads as TGTGCCAGCGGTCCAGGGGCCAACGTCCTGACTTTC.

This clone has a single count. The CDR3 DNA reads as TGTGCCAGCAGCCAGGACTGGGACGCCGCTCTGGATGGCTACACCTTC. This codes for CASSQDWDAALDGYTF. The rearrangement links TRBV7-2 to TRBJ1-2; D might be TRBD1 (5 bases). The CDR3 loop spans 16 amino acids. Germline V lookup: CDR1 SGHTA, CDR2 FQGNSA. Trimming took off 5 bases at V and 6 bases at J, with 22 bases between the two ends.

This clone was observed a handful of times. This chain links TRBV7-9 with TRBJ1-4; possibly TRBD1 for D (5 bases). CDR1 and CDR2 (germline): SEHNR, FQNEAQ (reference sequence). V lost 5 bases and J 7 bases, leaving 11 bases between the germline ends. The CDR3 extends over 13 amino acids. CDR3 sequence: CASSGGAGEKLFF. The DNA for the CDR3 is TGTGCCAGCAGCGGAGGGGCGGGTGAAAAACTGTTTTTT.

The V and J genes are TRBV27 and TRBJ2-5; 10 nucleotides line up with TRBD1. The V gene's germline CDR1 is MNHEY and CDR2 SMNVEV (reference sequence). The CDR3 covers 16 residues. The V gene end was trimmed by 6 bases and the J gene end by 6 bases; junction bases not matched to a gene: 13. In DNA, the CDR3 is TGTGCCAGCAGCCGCAGGGACAGGGGTATGTGGAAGACCCAGTACTTC. Amino acids: CASSRRDRGMWKTQYF.

The sample holds a few counts of this clone. This sequence joins TRBV6-5 and TRBJ1-6, with 9 positions matching TRBD1. CDR1 is MNHEY and CDR2 is SVGAGI in the germline V gene. The J segment lost 7 bases and the V segment lost 7 bases, leaving 2 bases of the junction unmatched. The CDR3 is 13 residues long. The CDR3 DNA follows: TGTGCCAGCATCGGACAGGGGAATTCACCCCTCCACTTT. Protein: CASIGQGNSPLHF.